This T cell receptor beta chain was identified during a study of T-cell memory formation after mild COVID-19 (dated by TCRdb to the early 2020s). Some background on the complete study: TCR sequence clusters from the two donors were found to be largely donor specific. T-cell clones expanding and contracting after mild COVID-19 in two donors were tracked by longitudinal TCRalpha and TCRbeta repertoire sequencing. The cohort comprised two young, previously healthy adult volunteers, one female and one male. Broader findings and caveats from the paper: Clones contracting from day 15 to 85 had balanced CD4/CD8 phenotypes, while a second wave expanding from day 15 to 37 was biased towards CD4+. The second-wave clones that peaked on day 37 were not confirmed to be SARS-CoV-2 specific. Contracting CD4+ clones were located mainly in the CM and EM memory subsets, whereas CD8+ clones were found to be enriched in EMRA. Only two mild cases were covered in the study, and larger cohorts including severe cases with pre-infection samples were considered necessary. Some responding clones were detected in pre-infection memory, which suggested that pre-existing cross-reactive memory T cells had joined the SARS-CoV-2 response.

Sequenced on an Illumina NovaSeq 6000. cDNA libraries for TCRalpha and TCRbeta were prepared by 5'RACE using constant-segment primers, with sample barcodes and unique molecular identifiers added. Trizol reagent was used to extract RNA from every sample. Amplification of the libraries took two PCR steps, and the second step added a second sample barcode plus Illumina TruSeq adapters. Libraries were sequenced on an Illumina NovaSeq with 2 x 150 bp paired-end reads. Concerning the study's data processing: With migec v1.2.7, reads were demultiplexed and then collapsed into UMI-guided consensus sequences. With mixcr v2.1.11, UMI consensuses were aligned to TRA and TRB V and J templates and assembled into clonotypes. Expanded or contracted clonotypes were those called significant by both edgeR and NoisET, with noise models trained on biological replicates. For edgeR calls, a false discovery rate-adjusted p below 0.01 and a log2 fold-change threshold of 1 were applied. As an exploratory analysis of dynamics, PCA with hierarchical clustering was applied to max-normalized trajectories of the 1000 most abundant clonotypes. Separately sequenced CD4+ and CD8+ repertoires were used to assign a CD4 or CD8 phenotype to each responding clone. Starting from the raw public reads, TCRdb applied fastp trimming at Q25, assembled clones with MiXCR and retained in-frame beta chains. For every CDR3 protein sequence, its rows merge into one entry that carries the most common genes and DNA. For this entry, the V and J calls and clone size follow TCRdb and not the study's own pipeline. The sample includes a few hundred thousand distinct CDR3 sequences, with roughly 18% observed a single time. The ten largest clones capture 23% of the sample.

PBMCs were isolated by Ficoll-Paque density gradient centrifugation. According to the germline V gene, CDR1 reads MGHDK and CDR2 reads SYGVNS. Reading from cysteine to phenylalanine, the CDR3 counts 15 amino acids. Of all the DNA, just the CDR3 is kept, 45 bases in frame from base 1. Ends trimmed: V by 2 bases, J by 4 bases; bases unmatched to a gene: 4. In the case of this clonotype: The antigen this receptor binds is unknown. Base qualities are not provided; no much larger clone lies one nucleotide away.

Sample: PBMCs or a T cell subset sorted from them (not recorded which). The clonotype originates from a man between 18 and 35 years old who had mild COVID-19 (a few samples of this study predate the infection). The sample titles of this study are shuffled in the database, so cell type and time point are left out; the donor was told from shared clones. The sequence links TRBV25-1 to TRBJ2-3, with TRBD1 identical over 9 junction bases. The encoded CDR3 is CASSERDRAPDTQYF. The nucleotide sequence is TGTGCCAGCAGTGAACGGGACAGGGCCCCAGATACGCAGTATTTT.